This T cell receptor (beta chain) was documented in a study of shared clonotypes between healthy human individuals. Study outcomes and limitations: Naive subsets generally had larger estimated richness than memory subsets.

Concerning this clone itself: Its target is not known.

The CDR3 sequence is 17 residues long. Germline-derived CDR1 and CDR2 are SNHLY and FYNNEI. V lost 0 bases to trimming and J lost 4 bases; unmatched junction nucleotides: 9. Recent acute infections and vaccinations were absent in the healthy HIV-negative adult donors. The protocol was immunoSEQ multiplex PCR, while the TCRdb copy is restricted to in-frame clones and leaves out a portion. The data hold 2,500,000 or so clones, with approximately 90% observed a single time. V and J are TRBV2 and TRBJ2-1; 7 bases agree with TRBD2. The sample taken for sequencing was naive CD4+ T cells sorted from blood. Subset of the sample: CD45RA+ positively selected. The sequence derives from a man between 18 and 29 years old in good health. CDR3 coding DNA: TGTGCCAGCAGTGAAGCGGGCGGGAGATCAATTTACAATGAGCAGTTCTTC. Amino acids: CASSEAGGRSIYNEQFF.